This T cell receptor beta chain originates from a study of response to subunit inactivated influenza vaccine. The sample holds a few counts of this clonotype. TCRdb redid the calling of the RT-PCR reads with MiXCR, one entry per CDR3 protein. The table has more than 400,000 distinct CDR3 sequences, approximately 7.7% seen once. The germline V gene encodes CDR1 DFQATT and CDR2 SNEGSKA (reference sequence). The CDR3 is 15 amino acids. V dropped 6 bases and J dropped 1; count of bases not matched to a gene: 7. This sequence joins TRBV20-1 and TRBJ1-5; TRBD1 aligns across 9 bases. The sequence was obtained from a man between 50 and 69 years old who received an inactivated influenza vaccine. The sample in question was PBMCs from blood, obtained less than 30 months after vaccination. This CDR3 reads CSATGQGISNQPQHF. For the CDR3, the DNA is TGCAGTGCCACCGGACAGGGGATAAGCAATCAGCCCCAGCATTTT.